The 20 T cell receptor beta chains below come from one sample, sequenced in a study of control samples from healthy donors and cancer patients. Assay used: immunoSEQ multiplex PCR; TCRdb lists only in-frame clones, some missing. The table records approximately 120,000 clones, 85% to 95% of them present only once. Input material: PBMCs. The receptor set was obtained from a man aged 80 or over with head and neck cancer.

The J gene is TRBJ2-1, the V gene TRBV5-1; either TRBD1 or TRBD2 may fit D (5 bases each). The germline V gene has CDR1 SGHRS and CDR2 YFSETQ. V lost 0 bases to trimming and J lost 4 bases, with 11 bases between them. The CDR3 has 15 amino acids. CDR3 DNA sequence: TGCGCCAGCAGCTTGGCCCCGGGACCTTACAATGAGCAGTTCTTC. Amino acids: CASSLAPGPYNEQFF.

This chain links TRBV6-5 with TRBJ2-2; D remains ambiguous. The V gene's germline CDR1 is MNHEY and CDR2 SVGAGI. Trimming stripped 0 bases from V and 8 bases from J, with 4 bases between. This CDR3 is 12 amino acids long. The DNA for the CDR3 is TGTGCCAGCAGTTACTCCCGGGGGGAGCTGTTTTTT. Protein sequence: CASSYSRGELFF.

V is TRBV27 and J is TRBJ2-7; TRBD2 matches at 10 bases. J was trimmed by 6 bases and V by 8 bases; bases with no gene match: 10. Germline V gene lookup returns CDR1 MNHEY and CDR2 SMNVEV (reference sequence). The CDR3 is 14 residues long. CDR3 nucleotides: TGTGCCAGCCTCTTGCTAGCGGGGGTGGGCGAGCAGTACTTC. This translates into CASLLLAGVGEQYF.

The chain recombines TRBV5-4 with TRBJ2-7; 8 nucleotides agree with TRBD2. There are 15 residues in the CDR3. Losses at the gene ends were 3 bases for V and 0 bases for J; bases not matched to a gene: 5. Germline values: CDR1 SGHNT, CDR2 YYREEE (reference sequence). CDR3 amino acids: CASSSQRGSSYEQYF. DNA of the CDR3: TGTGCCAGCAGCTCGCAGCGGGGGAGCTCCTACGAGCAGTACTTC.

This clone came up once. The chain joins TRBV7-2 to TRBJ2-7; no clear D. The V and J ends lost 2 bases and 1 base respectively, with 21 bases between them. This CDR3 spans 18 amino acids. From germline, CDR1 is SGHTA and CDR2 FQGNSA. The chain's CDR3 is CASSLSRVTTRGSYEQYF. In nucleotides, the CDR3 is TGTGCCAGCAGCTTATCAAGGGTGACAACCAGAGGTTCCTACGAGCAGTACTTC.

V and J are TRBV9 and TRBJ2-7; perhaps D is TRBD1 or TRBD2 (5 bases each). V was shortened by 0 bases and J by 3 bases, with 19 bases between the two germline ends. The CDR3 has 17 residues. Germline CDR1 reads SGDLS; CDR2 reads YYNGEE. The CDR3 coding sequence is TGTGCCAGCAGCGTAGGAGGGACCTTTTCTACATACTACGAGCAGTACTTC. This gives the protein CASSVGGTFSTYYEQYF. Combining the CDR3 with reference TRBV9 and TRBJ2-7 gives the whole variable domain DSGVTQTPKHLITATGQRVTLRCSPRSGDLSVYWYQQSLDQGLQFLIQYYNGEERAKGNILERFSAQQFPDLHSELNLSSLELGDSALYFCASSVGGTFSTYYEQYFGPGTRLTVT.

The chain has TRBV19 and TRBJ1-2; TRBD1 agrees at 7 bases. The junction had 10 bases not matched to a gene; V was cut back by 7 bases and J by 8 bases. The CDR3 has 13 residues. Germline V gene lookup returns CDR1 LNHDA and CDR2 SQIVND (reference sequence). The CDR3 reads CASISWAGGGYTF. The DNA of the CDR3 is TGTGCCAGTATCTCCTGGGCAGGGGGGGGCTACACCTTC.

This clone has a single count. The J gene is TRBJ2-7, the V gene TRBV6-6; D possibly matches TRBD1 or TRBD2 (5 bases each). The V gene's germline CDR1 is MNHNY and CDR2 SVGAGI (reference sequence). The CDR3 runs 16 residues. The germline V and J ends were trimmed by 2 bases and 0 bases, with 14 bases remaining between them. This CDR3 reads CASSYHARGGSYEQYF. The CDR3 nucleotides are TGTGCCAGCAGTTACCACGCCCGTGGGGGCTCCTACGAGCAGTACTTC.

The chain is built from TRBV29-1 and TRBJ2-3, with D maybe TRBD2 (5 bases). CDR1 is SQVTM, CDR2 ANQGSEA, per germline. This CDR3 spans 13 amino acids. The ends were cut back, 2 bases at V and 3 bases at J, with 9 bases in the middle. The chain's CDR3 is CSVERAVTDTQYF. The CDR3 DNA sequence: TGCAGCGTTGAACGAGCGGTGACAGATACGCAGTATTTT.

The V call is TRBV6-6, the J call TRBJ1-3; D ambiguous. The CDR3 spans 13 residues. Looked up from germline, CDR1 is MNHNY and CDR2 is SVGAGI (reference sequence). V gave up 4 bases and J gave up 0 bases, with 4 bases separating them. The CDR3 protein is CASSFNSGNTIYF. CDR3 nucleotide sequence: TGTGCCAGCAGTTTTAACTCTGGAAACACCATATATTTT.

This sequence joins TRBV19 and TRBJ2-7, with 10 bases identical to TRBD1. The CDR3 has 14 amino acids. Germline loops: CDR1 LNHDA, CDR2 SQIVND (reference sequence). V gave up 6 bases and J gave up 5 bases; unmatched junction bases: 7. CDR3: CASSDAGQGNEQYF. DNA of the CDR3: TGTGCCAGTAGCGATGCGGGACAGGGGAACGAGCAGTACTTC.

This clone was counted a single time. The CDR3 DNA reads as TGTGCCTGGAGTGTGAGCGGAGAGGGCGGGGCCAACGTCCTGACTTTC. Protein: CAWSVSGEGGANVLTF. The chain uses TRBV30 and TRBJ2-6, with D possibly matching TRBD2 (5 bases). This CDR3 has 16 amino acids. CDR1 GTSNPN and CDR2 SVGIG come from the germline V gene (reference sequence). V lost 0 bases and J 4 bases, leaving 13 bases between the germline ends. Full variable domain (rest looked up from reference TRBV30 and TRBJ2-6): SQTIHQWPATLVQPVGSPLSLECTVEGTSNPNLYWYRQAAGRGLQLLFYSVGIGQISSEVPQNLSASRPQDRQFILSSKKLLLSDSGFYLCAWSVSGEGGANVLTFGAGSRLTVL.

This chain uses TRBV6-5 with TRBJ2-3, with 10 bases lining up with TRBD1. Germline CDR1 reads MNHEY; CDR2 reads SVGAGI. Trimming removed 6 bases from V and 3 bases from J; junction bases left unmatched: 6. The CDR3 contains 15 residues. The CDR3 nucleotides read TGTGCCAGCAGAGGACAGGGGGTTTCTACAGATACGCAGTATTTT. Translation gives CASRGQGVSTDTQYF.

J is TRBJ2-1 and V is TRBV7-6; TRBD2 might be the D (6 bases). The CDR3 sequence is 15 residues long. Germline V gives CDR1 SGHVS, CDR2 FNYEAQ. Trimming stripped 3 bases from V and 5 bases from J, with 14 bases between. CDR3 bases: TGTGCCAGCAGCTTGATTAGCGGAACAAACAATGAGCAGTTCTTC. Protein product: CASSLISGTNNEQFF.

The chain couples TRBV5-1 to TRBJ2-7, with 7 bases matching TRBD1. In germline, CDR1 is SGHRS, CDR2 YFSETQ. V shed 4 bases, J shed 2 bases, and the junction held 12 bases outside the gene matches. This CDR3 has 16 amino acids. CDR3 DNA: TGCGCCAGCAGCCAATACCAGACAGGGCTTGCCTACGAGCAGTACTTC. Protein product: CASSQYQTGLAYEQYF.

The chain recombines TRBV30 with TRBJ1-1; 11 nucleotides line up with TRBD1. Germline-derived CDR1 and CDR2 are GTSNPN and SVGIG (reference sequence). This CDR3 has 14 amino acids. V shed 2 bases and J 5 bases; nucleotides not matched to a gene: 4. CDR3 coding DNA: TGTGCCTGGAGTTCCGGGACAGGGGGGACTGAAGCTTTCTTT. Translated, it gives CAWSSGTGGTEAFF.

The V gene is TRBV6-2 or TRBV6-3, the J gene TRBJ2-2; no clear D gene. This CDR3 is built from 13 residues. V was cut by 6 bases and J by 2 bases, with 7 bases left in between. The germline V gene has CDR1 MNHEY and CDR2 SVGEGT. CDR3: CASSRDNTGELFF. The DNA of the CDR3 is TGTGCCAGCAGCCGCGATAACACCGGGGAGCTGTTTTTT.

This clone was detected once. This chain uses TRBV11-2 with TRBJ2-5; D gene uncertain. Germline loops: CDR1 SGHAT, CDR2 FQNNGV. This CDR3 comprises 14 residues. Trimming removed 0 bases from V and 0 bases from J, with 5 bases in between. DNA of the CDR3: TGTGCCAGCAGCTTAGACCCCAACCAAGAGACCCAGTACTTC. It specifies CASSLDPNQETQYF.

The V call is TRBV5-1, the J call TRBJ1-4; 9 nucleotides agree with TRBD1. V dropped 3 bases and J dropped 5; count of bases not matched to a gene: 8. CDR1 and CDR2 (germline): SGHRS, YFSETQ. This CDR3 spans 16 amino acids. Written as DNA, the CDR3 is TGCGCCAGCAGCTCAACAGGGGGCGCGGGGAATGAAAAACTGTTTTTT. It translates to CASSSTGGAGNEKLFF.

The J gene is TRBJ1-1, the V gene TRBV5-1, with D maybe TRBD1 (5 bases). Germline V gene sequence: CDR1 SGHRS, CDR2 YFSETQ. The CDR3 sequence is 16 residues long. V was trimmed by 1 base and J by 4 bases, leaving 17 bases between them. The CDR3 bases are TGCGCCAGCAGCTTGCGTGAAGGGGCCTGGGGCACTGAAGCTTTCTTT. Protein sequence: CASSLREGAWGTEAFF.